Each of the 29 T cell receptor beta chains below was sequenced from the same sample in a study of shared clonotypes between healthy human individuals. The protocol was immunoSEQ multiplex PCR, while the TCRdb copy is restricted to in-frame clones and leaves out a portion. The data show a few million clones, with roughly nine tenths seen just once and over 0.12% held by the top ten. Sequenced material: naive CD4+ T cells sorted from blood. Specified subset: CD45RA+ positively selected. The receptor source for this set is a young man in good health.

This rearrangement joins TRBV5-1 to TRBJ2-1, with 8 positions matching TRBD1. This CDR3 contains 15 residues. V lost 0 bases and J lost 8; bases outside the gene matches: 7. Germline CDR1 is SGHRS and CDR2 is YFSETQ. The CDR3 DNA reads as TGCGCCAGCAGCTTGGGGAGGACAGGGTCCGATGAGCAGTTCTTC. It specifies CASSLGRTGSDEQFF.

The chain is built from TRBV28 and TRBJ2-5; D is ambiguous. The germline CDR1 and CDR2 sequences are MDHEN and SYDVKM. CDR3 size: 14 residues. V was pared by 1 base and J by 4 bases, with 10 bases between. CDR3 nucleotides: TGTGCCAGCAGTTTATCTGGCAGGACAGAGACCCAGTACTTC. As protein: CASSLSGRTETQYF. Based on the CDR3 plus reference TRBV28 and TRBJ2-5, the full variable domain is DVKVTQSSRYLVKRTGEKVFLECVQDMDHENMFWYRQDPGLGLRLIYFSYDVKMKEKGDIPEGYSVSREKKERFSLILESASTNQTSMYLCASSLSGRTETQYFGPGTRLLVL.

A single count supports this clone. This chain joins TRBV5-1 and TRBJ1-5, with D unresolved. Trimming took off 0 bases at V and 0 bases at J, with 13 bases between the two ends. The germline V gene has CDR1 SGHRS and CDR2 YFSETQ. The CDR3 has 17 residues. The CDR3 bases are TGCGCCAGCAGCTTGGGAGGGATCGAAGATAGCAATCAGCCCCAGCATTTT. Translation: CASSLGGIEDSNQPQHF.

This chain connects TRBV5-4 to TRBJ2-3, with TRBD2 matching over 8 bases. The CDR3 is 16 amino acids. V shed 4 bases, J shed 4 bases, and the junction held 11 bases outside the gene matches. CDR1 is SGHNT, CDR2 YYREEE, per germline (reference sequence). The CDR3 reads CASSTSGTRSSDTQYF. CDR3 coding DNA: TGTGCCAGCAGCACCTCCGGGACTAGATCCTCAGATACGCAGTATTTT.

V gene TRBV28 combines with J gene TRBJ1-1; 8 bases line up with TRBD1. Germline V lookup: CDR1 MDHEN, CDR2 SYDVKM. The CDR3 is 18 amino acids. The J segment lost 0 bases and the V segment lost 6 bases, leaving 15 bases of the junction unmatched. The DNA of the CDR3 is TGTGCCAGCAGATCTGGACAGGGCTTAGGTGGGATGAACACTGAAGCTTTCTTT. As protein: CASRSGQGLGGMNTEAFF.

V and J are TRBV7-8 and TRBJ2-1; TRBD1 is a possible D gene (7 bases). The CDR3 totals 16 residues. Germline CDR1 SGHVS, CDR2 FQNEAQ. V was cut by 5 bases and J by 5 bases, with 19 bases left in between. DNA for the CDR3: TGTGCCAGCAGCCAGCGGGCGGGACAGCCCCACAATGAGCAGTTCTTC. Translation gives CASSQRAGQPHNEQFF.

The CDR3 DNA reads TGTGCCAGCAGCTTAAGGACTAGCGGCTCCTACAATGAGCAGTTCTTC. This encodes CASSLRTSGSYNEQFF. This rearrangement joins TRBV9 to TRBJ2-1; 10 bases agree with TRBD2. J was trimmed by 0 bases and V by 4 bases; bases with no gene match: 4. CDR3 length: 16 residues. Germline CDR1 SGDLS, CDR2 YYNGEE. Drawing the rest from reference TRBV9 and TRBJ2-1, the complete variable domain is DSGVTQTPKHLITATGQRVTLRCSPRSGDLSVYWYQQSLDQGLQFLIQYYNGEERAKGNILERFSAQQFPDLHSELNLSSLELGDSALYFCASSLRTSGSYNEQFFGPGTRLTVL.

The CDR3 loop reads CASMNRSPLHF. CDR3 in DNA: TGTGCCAGCATGAATAGGTCACCCCTCCACTTT. The chain is built from TRBV6-5 and TRBJ1-6; no clear D gene. Germline V gene data show CDR1 as MNHEY and CDR2 as SVGAGI. V lost 7 bases and J lost 10, with 8 bases in between. This CDR3 is built from 11 residues.

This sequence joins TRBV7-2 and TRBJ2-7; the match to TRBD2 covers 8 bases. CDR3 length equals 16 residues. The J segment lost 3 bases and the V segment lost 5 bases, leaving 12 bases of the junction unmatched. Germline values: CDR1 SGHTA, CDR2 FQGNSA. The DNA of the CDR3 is TGTGCCAGCAGCACTGTGACTAGCGCCTCTTTCTACGAGCAGTACTTC. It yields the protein CASSTVTSASFYEQYF.

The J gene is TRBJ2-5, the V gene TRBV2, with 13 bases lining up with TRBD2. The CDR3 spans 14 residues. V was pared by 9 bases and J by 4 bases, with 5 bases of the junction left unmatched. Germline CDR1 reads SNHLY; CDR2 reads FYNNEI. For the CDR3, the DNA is TGTGCCAGTACTAGCGGGAGGGCGGGAGAGACCCAGTACTTC. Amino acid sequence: CASTSGRAGETQYF.

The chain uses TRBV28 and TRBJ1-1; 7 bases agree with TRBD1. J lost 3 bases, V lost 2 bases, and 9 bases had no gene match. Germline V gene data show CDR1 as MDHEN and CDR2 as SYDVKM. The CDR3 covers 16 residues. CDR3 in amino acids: CASSLSGGGSDTEAFF. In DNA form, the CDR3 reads TGTGCCAGCAGTTTAAGCGGAGGGGGCAGTGACACTGAAGCTTTCTTT. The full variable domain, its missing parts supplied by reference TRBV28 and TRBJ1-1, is DVKVTQSSRYLVKRTGEKVFLECVQDMDHENMFWYRQDPGLGLRLIYFSYDVKMKEKGDIPEGYSVSREKKERFSLILESASTNQTSMYLCASSLSGGGSDTEAFFGQGTRLTVV.

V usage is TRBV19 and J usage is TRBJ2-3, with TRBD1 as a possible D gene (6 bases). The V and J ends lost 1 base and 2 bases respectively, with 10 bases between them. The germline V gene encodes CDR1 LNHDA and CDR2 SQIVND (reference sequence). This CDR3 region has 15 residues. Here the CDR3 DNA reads TGTGCCAGTAGTATAGGCCAGGGGAACACAGATACGCAGTATTTT. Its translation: CASSIGQGNTDTQYF.

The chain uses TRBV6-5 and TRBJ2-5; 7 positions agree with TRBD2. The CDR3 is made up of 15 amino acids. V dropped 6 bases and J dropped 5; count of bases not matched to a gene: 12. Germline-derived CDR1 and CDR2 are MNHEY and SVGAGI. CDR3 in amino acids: CASRRAALGGETQYF. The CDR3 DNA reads TGTGCCAGCAGACGGGCCGCCCTCGGGGGGGAGACCCAGTACTTC.

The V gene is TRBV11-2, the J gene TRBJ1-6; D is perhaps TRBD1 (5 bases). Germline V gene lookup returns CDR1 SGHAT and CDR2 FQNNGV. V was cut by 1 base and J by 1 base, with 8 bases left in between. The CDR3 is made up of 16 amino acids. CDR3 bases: TGTGCCAGCAGCTTAGCGGGGGGTTCCTATAATTCACCCCTCCACTTT. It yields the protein CASSLAGGSYNSPLHF.

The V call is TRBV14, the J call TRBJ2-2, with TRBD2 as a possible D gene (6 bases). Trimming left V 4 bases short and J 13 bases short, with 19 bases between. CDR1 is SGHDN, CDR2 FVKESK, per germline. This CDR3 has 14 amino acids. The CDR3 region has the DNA TGTGCCAGCAGCCGTAAACTAGCTGCCCCTCCGCTGTTTTTT. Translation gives CASSRKLAAPPLFF.

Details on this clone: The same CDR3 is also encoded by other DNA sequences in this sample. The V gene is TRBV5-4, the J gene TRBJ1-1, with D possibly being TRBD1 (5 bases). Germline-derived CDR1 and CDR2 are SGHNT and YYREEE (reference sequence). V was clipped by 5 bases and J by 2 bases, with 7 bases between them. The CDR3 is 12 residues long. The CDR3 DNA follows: TGTGCCAGCAGGACAGCTAACACTGAAGCTTTCTTT. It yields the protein CASRTANTEAFF.

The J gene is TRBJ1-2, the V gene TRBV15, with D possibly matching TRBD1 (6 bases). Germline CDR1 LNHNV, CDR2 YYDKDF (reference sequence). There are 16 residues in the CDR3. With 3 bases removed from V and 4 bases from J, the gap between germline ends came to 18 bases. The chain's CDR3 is CATSREKGVHSYGYTF. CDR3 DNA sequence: TGTGCCACCAGCAGGGAAAAGGGGGTCCACTCCTATGGCTACACCTTC.

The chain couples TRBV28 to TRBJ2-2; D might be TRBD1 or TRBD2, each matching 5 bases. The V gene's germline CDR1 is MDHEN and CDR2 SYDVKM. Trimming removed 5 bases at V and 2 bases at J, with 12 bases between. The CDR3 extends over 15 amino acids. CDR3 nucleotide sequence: TGTGCCAGCAGTAATCCCGGGGCAAACACCGGGGAGCTGTTTTTT. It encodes CASSNPGANTGELFF.

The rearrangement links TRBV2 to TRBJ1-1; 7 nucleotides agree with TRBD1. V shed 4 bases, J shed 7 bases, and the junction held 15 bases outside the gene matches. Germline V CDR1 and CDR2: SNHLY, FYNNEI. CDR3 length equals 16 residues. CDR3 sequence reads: CASSVRDRAASSEAFF. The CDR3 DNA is TGTGCCAGCAGTGTTCGGGACAGAGCGGCATCCAGTGAAGCTTTCTTT.

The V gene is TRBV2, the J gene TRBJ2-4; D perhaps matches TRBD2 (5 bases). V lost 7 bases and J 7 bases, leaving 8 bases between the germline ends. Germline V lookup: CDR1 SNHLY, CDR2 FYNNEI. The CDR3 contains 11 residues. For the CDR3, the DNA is TGTGCCAGCACGGAGGCGAACATTCAGTACTTC. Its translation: CASTEANIQYF.

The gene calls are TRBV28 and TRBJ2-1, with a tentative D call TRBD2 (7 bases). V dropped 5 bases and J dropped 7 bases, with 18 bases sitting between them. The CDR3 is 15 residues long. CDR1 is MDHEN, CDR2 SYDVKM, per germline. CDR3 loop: CASSPRGGGRNEQFF. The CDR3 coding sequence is TGTGCCAGCAGTCCCCGAGGGGGGGGGCGGAATGAGCAGTTCTTC.

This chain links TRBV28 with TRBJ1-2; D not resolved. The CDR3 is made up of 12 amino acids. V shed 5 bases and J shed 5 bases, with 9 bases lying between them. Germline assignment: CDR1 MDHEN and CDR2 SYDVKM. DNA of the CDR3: TGTGCCAGCAGTCTCGAGAAGTATGGCTACACCTTC. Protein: CASSLEKYGYTF.

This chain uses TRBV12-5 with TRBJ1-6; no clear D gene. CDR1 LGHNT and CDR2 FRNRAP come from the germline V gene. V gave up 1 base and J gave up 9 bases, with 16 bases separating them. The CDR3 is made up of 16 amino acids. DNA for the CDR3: TGTGCTAGTGGTTTGGGACTTCGAGGGTCAAGTTCACCCCTCCACTTT. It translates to CASGLGLRGSSSPLHF.

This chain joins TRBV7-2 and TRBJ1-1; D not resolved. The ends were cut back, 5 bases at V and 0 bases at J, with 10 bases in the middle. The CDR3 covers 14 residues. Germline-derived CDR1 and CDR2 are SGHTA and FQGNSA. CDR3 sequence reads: CASSLLTMNTEAFF. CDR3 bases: TGTGCCAGCAGCCTGCTGACTATGAACACTGAAGCTTTCTTT.

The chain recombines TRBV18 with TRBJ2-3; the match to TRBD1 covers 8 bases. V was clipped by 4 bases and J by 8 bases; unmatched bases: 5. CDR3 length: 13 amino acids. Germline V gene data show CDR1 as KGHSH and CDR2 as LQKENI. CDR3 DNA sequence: TGTGCCAGCTCACTGGACAGGGATGCTACGCAGTATTTT. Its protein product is CASSLDRDATQYF.

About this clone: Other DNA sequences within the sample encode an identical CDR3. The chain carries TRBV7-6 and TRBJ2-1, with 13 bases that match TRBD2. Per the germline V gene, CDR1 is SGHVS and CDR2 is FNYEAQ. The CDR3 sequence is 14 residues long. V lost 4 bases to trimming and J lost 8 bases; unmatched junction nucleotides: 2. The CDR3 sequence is CASSSGLAGDEQFF. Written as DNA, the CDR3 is TGTGCCAGCAGCTCAGGACTAGCGGGAGATGAGCAGTTCTTC.

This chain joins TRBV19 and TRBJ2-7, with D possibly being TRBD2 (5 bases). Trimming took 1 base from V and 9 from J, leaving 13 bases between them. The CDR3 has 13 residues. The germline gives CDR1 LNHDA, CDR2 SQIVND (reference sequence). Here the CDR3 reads CASSIVDSGVQYF. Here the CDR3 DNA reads TGTGCCAGTAGTATAGTAGACTCCGGGGTGCAGTACTTC.

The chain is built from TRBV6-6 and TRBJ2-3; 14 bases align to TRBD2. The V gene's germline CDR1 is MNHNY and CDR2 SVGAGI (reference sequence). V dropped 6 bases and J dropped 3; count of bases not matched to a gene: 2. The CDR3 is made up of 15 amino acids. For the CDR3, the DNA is TGTGCCAGCAGGGGACTAGCGGGGGCTACAGATACGCAGTATTTT. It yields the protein CASRGLAGATDTQYF.

The CDR3 DNA is TGCGCCAGCAGCGTCCCGGGACAGGGTTACAATGAGCAGTTCTTC. Protein: CASSVPGQGYNEQFF. The rearrangement uses TRBV5-1 and TRBJ2-1; 9 bases agree with TRBD1. Germline values: CDR1 SGHRS, CDR2 YFSETQ. The CDR3 runs to 15 residues. The J segment lost 4 bases and the V segment lost 4 bases, leaving 6 bases of the junction unmatched.